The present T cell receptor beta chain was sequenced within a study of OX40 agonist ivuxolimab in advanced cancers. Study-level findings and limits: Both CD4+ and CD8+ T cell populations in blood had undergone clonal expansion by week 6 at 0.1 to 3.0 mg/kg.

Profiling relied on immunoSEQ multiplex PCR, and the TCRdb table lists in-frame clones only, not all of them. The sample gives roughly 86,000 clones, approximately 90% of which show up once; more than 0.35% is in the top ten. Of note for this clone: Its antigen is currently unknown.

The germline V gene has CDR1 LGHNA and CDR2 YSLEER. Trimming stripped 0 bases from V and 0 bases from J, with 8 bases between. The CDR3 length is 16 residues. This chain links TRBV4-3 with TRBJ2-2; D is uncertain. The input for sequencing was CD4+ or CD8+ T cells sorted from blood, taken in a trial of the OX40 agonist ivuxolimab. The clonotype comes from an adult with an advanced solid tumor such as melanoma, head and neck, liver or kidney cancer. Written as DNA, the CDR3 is TGCGCCAGCAGCCAAGAGCTCAGCGCGAACACCGGGGAGCTGTTTTTT. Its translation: CASSQELSANTGELFF.